The 10 T cell receptor beta chains listed next were all sequenced from one sample in a study of T cell responses to AZD1222 COVID-19 vaccine. The protocol was immunoSEQ multiplex PCR, while the TCRdb copy is restricted to in-frame clones and leaves out a portion. The sample lists 96,000 or so clones; roughly 90% were seen once. Sequences were derived from peripheral blood, sampled on day 0 of AZD1222 vaccination. All receptors come from an adult in good health.

The chain uses TRBV28 and TRBJ2-2; D might be TRBD2 (5 bases). The CDR3 extends over 16 amino acids. Germline V gene lookup returns CDR1 MDHEN and CDR2 SYDVKM. V was trimmed by 4 bases and J by 9 bases, leaving 21 bases between them. CDR3 protein: CASSWRGRGLGRELFF. CDR3 sequence (DNA): TGTGCCAGCAGTTGGCGAGGGCGAGGTCTTGGTAGGGAGCTGTTTTTT.

This clone has more than one count but fewer than ten. The CDR3 nucleotides are TGTGCCAGCAGTCCCCCGGGAGGAGCGGGAGCCGAGCAGTACTTC. As protein: CASSPPGGAGAEQYF. J is TRBJ2-7 and V is TRBV6-2 or TRBV6-3, with 8 positions matching TRBD2. Losses at the gene ends were 5 bases for V and 6 bases for J; bases not matched to a gene: 12. The CDR3 totals 15 residues. Germline V gene sequence: CDR1 MNHEY, CDR2 SVGEGT.

The V and J genes are TRBV5-1 and TRBJ2-3, with 8 bases that match TRBD2. The CDR3 runs 16 residues. The trim removed 3 bases at V and 4 bases at J, leaving 10 bases unmatched. Germline loops: CDR1 SGHRS, CDR2 YFSETQ. The CDR3 reads CASSSSAGGAADTQYF. In DNA form, the CDR3 reads TGCGCCAGCAGCTCATCGGCGGGGGGTGCGGCAGATACGCAGTATTTT. The variable domain in full, completed from reference TRBV5-1 and TRBJ2-3, reads KAGVTQTPRYLIKTRGQQVTLSCSPISGHRSVSWYQQTPGQGLQFLFEYFSETQRNKGNFPGRFSGRQFSNSRSEMNVSTLELGDSALYLCASSSSAGGAADTQYFGPGTRLTVL.

This clone was observed a few times. The gene calls are TRBV12-3 or TRBV12-4 and TRBJ1-2; 10 positions match TRBD1. The junction had 3 bases not matched to a gene; V was cut back by 3 bases and J by 8 bases. The CDR3 runs to 13 residues. The CDR3 is CASSFRTGGGYTF. The DNA of the CDR3 is TGTGCCAGCAGTTTTAGGACAGGGGGAGGCTACACCTTC.

This chain links TRBV12-5 with TRBJ2-7; 9 bases align to TRBD1. Germline V gene data show CDR1 as LGHNT and CDR2 as FRNRAP. The CDR3 covers 15 residues. Germline trimming cut 5 bases from V and 5 bases from J; bases unmatched to any gene: 10. CDR3 DNA sequence: TGTGCTAGTGGTCCCGGGACAGGGAAAGGCGACGAGCAGTACTTC. It yields the protein CASGPGTGKGDEQYF. The variable domain in full, with the rest retrieved from reference TRBV12-5 and TRBJ2-7, is DARVTQTPRHKVTEMGQEVTMRCQPILGHNTVFWYRQTMMQGLELLAYFRNRAPLDDSGMPKDRFSAEMPDATLATLKIQPSEPRDSAVYFCASGPGTGKGDEQYFGPGTRLTVT.

The genes are TRBV7-3 and TRBJ2-7; TRBD1 aligns across 10 bases. The germline CDR1 and CDR2 sequences are SGHTA and FQGTGA. The CDR3 has 15 amino acids. V lost 0 bases to trimming and J lost 3 bases; unmatched junction nucleotides: 2. The CDR3 DNA reads TGTGCCAGCAGCTTAACCGGGACAGGGGACTACGAGCAGTACTTC. It translates to CASSLTGTGDYEQYF.

This clone has only a few counts. This sequence joins TRBV6-2 or TRBV6-3 and TRBJ1-1; D perhaps matches TRBD1 (6 bases). The CDR3 spans 15 residues. Germline V gene data show CDR1 as MNHEY and CDR2 as SVGEGT. V was pared by 6 bases and J by 4 bases, with 18 bases between. This CDR3 reads CASSLDGGRTTEAFF. DNA of the CDR3: TGTGCCAGCAGCTTAGATGGGGGGCGGACCACTGAAGCTTTCTTT.

This rearrangement joins TRBV3-1 (or the pseudogene TRBV3-2) to TRBJ2-1; D might be TRBD1 or TRBD2, each matching 5 bases. Trimming took 1 base from V and 7 from J, leaving 8 bases between them. Looked up from germline, CDR1 is LGHDT and CDR2 is YNNKEL (reference sequence). The CDR3 has 13 residues. CDR3 loop: CASSQGDANEQFF. CDR3 DNA sequence: TGTGCCAGCAGCCAAGGGGACGCAAATGAGCAGTTCTTC.

This sequence joins TRBV21-1 and TRBJ1-6. TRBV21-1 is a known pseudogene. The CDR3 is 16 amino acids. The CDR3 sequence is CASSKAGCGNNSPLHF. CDR3 coding DNA: TGTGCCAGCAGCAAAGCGGGATGCGGGAATAATTCACCCCTCCACTTT.

The chain is built from TRBV3-1 (or the pseudogene TRBV3-2) and TRBJ1-2; 7 nucleotides match TRBD1. V lost 7 bases and J lost 6; bases outside the gene matches: 8. The germline V gene encodes CDR1 LGHDT and CDR2 YNNKEL (reference sequence). The CDR3 has 13 residues. CDR3 nucleotides: TGTGCCAGCACCGGTGGCAGGGGGGATGGCTACACCTTC. Protein sequence: CASTGGRGDGYTF.